This TCR beta chain was sequenced during a study of CD8+ T cells in alopecia areata. Study outcomes and limitations: An increase in clonality over normal scalp was evident in lesional scalp, especially alopecia totalis/universalis.

In germline, CDR1 is SQVTM, CDR2 ANQGSEA. V was trimmed by 0 bases and J by 0 bases, leaving 6 bases between them. The CDR3 length is 13 residues. RNA extraction was followed by reverse transcription into cDNA, which acted as the sequencing template. Assay: immunoSEQ multiplex PCR; the TCRdb copy retains only in-frame clones and omits some. This sample carries more than 150,000 clones, 40% to 60% of them seen once, and the ten largest clones take 19%. The authors sorted CD4+ and CD8+ T cells from PBMCs. This clone was found a few times. Its antigen is undetermined. This rearrangement joins TRBV29-1 to TRBJ2-7, with no clear D. This receptor was taken from a human donor with alopecia areata. Sequencing used CD8+ T cells sorted from blood, obtained at week 0. The DNA of the CDR3 is TGCAGCGTTGAAGATGGAATCTCCTACGAGCAGTACTTC. This translates into CSVEDGISYEQYF.